This entry lists 24 T cell receptor beta chains sequenced from one sample in a study of T cells in Graves' hyperthyroidism and ophthalmopathy. The investigators amplified TCR beta CDR3 regions from RNA transcripts. Primed by the HTBI set, a first-round RT-PCR was run on the TCR CDR3. TCRdb re-derived calls from the multiplex PCR reads in MiXCR, one entry per CDR3 protein. The sample holds roughly 740,000 distinct CDR3 sequences, approximately 16% seen once. Material: blood. These receptors were obtained from a man between 18 and 29 years old with Graves' hyperthyroidism.

This clonotype was seen repeatedly, ten times or more. This chain uses TRBV12-5 with TRBJ1-4, with 8 nucleotides matching TRBD1. V dropped 5 bases and J dropped 10; count of bases not matched to a gene: 15. The CDR3 has 16 residues. CDR1 is LGHNT, CDR2 FRNRAP, per germline. CDR3 bases: TGTGCTAGTGGTCCCTCGGGACAGGTGATCTTCCCAAAACTGTTTTTT. This encodes CASGPSGQVIFPKLFF.

V is TRBV6-4 and J is TRBJ2-2; D is possibly TRBD1 or TRBD2 (6 bases each). There are 15 residues in the CDR3. V was shortened by 8 bases and J by 3 bases, with 16 bases between the two germline ends. From germline, CDR1 is MRHNA and CDR2 SNTAGT. The DNA for the CDR3 is TGTGCCAGCGCGAGGGGGGACTCGGACACCGGGGAGCTGTTTTTT. Translation: CASARGDSDTGELFF.

The V gene is TRBV20-1, the J gene TRBJ1-4; the D is unclear. The V gene lost 6 bases and the J gene lost 4 bases, with 12 bases spanning the gap. The CDR3 extends over 13 amino acids. Germline V CDR1 and CDR2: DFQATT, SNEGSKA (reference sequence). The CDR3 DNA is TGCAGTGCGACTCCAGGAATTAATGAAAAACTGTTTTTT. This gives the protein CSATPGINEKLFF.

This clonotype was counted ten times or more. J is TRBJ2-7 and V is TRBV7-9; TRBD2 is a possible D gene (5 bases). Germline lookup yields CDR1 SEHNR and CDR2 FQNEAQ (reference sequence). The CDR3 consists of 19 residues. V gave up 3 bases and J gave up 1 base, with 25 bases separating them. CDR3 amino acids: CASSLKEPGILDISYEQYF. In DNA form, the CDR3 reads TGTGCCAGCAGCTTGAAGGAACCCGGGATACTAGATATTTCCTACGAGCAGTACTTC.

This clonotype was detected only a few times. The chain joins TRBV19 to TRBJ2-5, with 9 nucleotides matching TRBD1. The CDR3 contains 14 residues. Germline CDR1 and CDR2: LNHDA and SQIVND (reference sequence). The V gene end was trimmed by 4 bases and the J gene end by 5 bases; junction bases not matched to a gene: 5. CDR3 bases: TGTGCCAGTAGTACCGGGACAGGGCACGAGACCCAGTACTTC. Protein sequence: CASSTGTGHETQYF.

This sequence joins TRBV20-1 and TRBJ1-1; the D is unclear. Germline-derived CDR1 and CDR2 are DFQATT and SNEGSKA (reference sequence). Between the trimmed V and J ends, which lost 0 bases and 4 bases, there was a span of 12 bases. The CDR3 sequence is 14 residues long. The CDR3 sequence is CSARDPGIGTEAFF. The CDR3 DNA reads as TGCAGTGCTAGAGACCCGGGAATAGGCACTGAAGCTTTCTTT.

This clonotype was counted at least ten times. This sequence joins TRBV14 and TRBJ1-1; tentatively, D is TRBD1 (6 bases). Germline V gene lookup returns CDR1 SGHDN and CDR2 FVKESK. The CDR3 is 16 residues long. Trimming removed 0 bases at V and 11 bases at J, with 22 bases between. The CDR3: CASSQDLAGALNGAFF. The CDR3 DNA follows: TGTGCCAGCAGCCAAGATCTTGCGGGGGCCCTGAATGGGGCTTTCTTT.

This clonotype has a count of ten or more. The chain combines TRBV28 with TRBJ2-5, with 10 bases that match TRBD2. Germline V CDR1 and CDR2: MDHEN, SYDVKM. V was pared by 5 bases and J by 5 bases, with 8 bases of the junction left unmatched. The CDR3 extends over 15 amino acids. CDR3: CASSGGSGRRETQYF. The CDR3 bases are TGTGCCAGCAGTGGGGGTAGCGGGAGGAGGGAGACCCAGTACTTC.

This clonotype was counted only a few times. This CDR3 reads CASSSLDRGGGYTF. CDR3 DNA sequence: TGTGCCAGTAGTTCCCTGGACAGGGGAGGTGGCTACACCTTC. The V call is TRBV19, the J call TRBJ1-2; 9 nucleotides line up with TRBD1. CDR1 LNHDA and CDR2 SQIVND come from the germline V gene (reference sequence). With V trimmed by 5 bases and J by 7 bases, 8 bases remained unmatched. The CDR3 loop spans 14 amino acids.

The V and J genes are TRBV11-1 and TRBJ2-1, with TRBD2 as a possible D gene (6 bases). This CDR3 is built from 16 residues. Germline V lookup: CDR1 SGHAT, CDR2 FQDESV (reference sequence). Trimming left V 1 base short and J 9 bases short, with 19 bases between. CDR3 sequence: CASSLGASALDGEQFF. For the CDR3, the DNA is TGTGCCAGCAGCTTAGGCGCTAGCGCTTTGGACGGTGAGCAGTTCTTC.

In DNA, the CDR3 is TGTGCCAGCAGCCAAGGACAGGGGGGAACCAAAAACATTCAGTACTTC. Amino acids: CASSQGQGGTKNIQYF. The chain recombines TRBV3-1 with TRBJ2-4; 9 bases line up with TRBD1. The CDR3 sequence is 16 residues long. Per germline, CDR1 LGHDT and CDR2 YNNKEL (reference sequence). The V and J ends lost 1 base and 2 bases, in that order; junction bases with no gene match: 3.

The V call is TRBV29-1, the J call TRBJ1-4; D call uncertain. The length of the CDR3 is 13 residues. The V end lost 4 bases, the J end lost 5 bases, and 11 bases lay between the germline ends. The germline V gene encodes CDR1 SQVTM and CDR2 ANQGSEA. In nucleotides, the CDR3 is TGCAGCGTTGTGGAGGACTTGAATGAAAAACTGTTTTTT. Translating it yields CSVVEDLNEKLFF.

This clonotype was observed a few times. This chain links TRBV20-1 with TRBJ2-6; D is unresolved. CDR1 and CDR2 from the germline V gene are DFQATT and SNEGSKA (reference sequence). This CDR3 contains 12 residues. V was shortened by 7 bases and J by 0 bases, with 4 bases between the two germline ends. CDR3 DNA sequence: TGCAGTGGGGGCTCTGGGGCCAACGTCCTGACTTTC. Residues: CSGGSGANVLTF.

In its sample, this clonotype was seen many times. This chain links TRBV20-1 with TRBJ2-3; D ambiguous. The germline gives CDR1 DFQATT, CDR2 SNEGSKA (reference sequence). The CDR3 spans 10 residues. The germline V and J ends were trimmed by 7 bases and 6 bases, with 8 bases remaining between them. The CDR3 sequence is CSGFGDTQYF. The CDR3 DNA reads TGCAGTGGGTTTGGGGATACGCAGTATTTT.

Remarks on this clonotype: A much larger clone is a single base away; this may be a read error. The chain joins TRBV6-2 or TRBV6-3 to TRBJ2-1; 7 bases agree with TRBD2. Germline V gene data show CDR1 as MNHEY and CDR2 as SVGEGT. J lost 4 bases, V lost 0 bases, and 3 bases had no gene match. The CDR3 loop spans 15 amino acids. CDR3: CASSYSGRGYNEQFF. The CDR3 DNA reads as TGTGCCAGCAGTTACTCTGGGCGGGGGTACAATGAGCAGTTCTTC.

The rearrangement links TRBV18 to TRBJ2-5; D is possibly TRBD2 (6 bases). Germline V gene data show CDR1 as KGHSH and CDR2 as LQKENI. Trimming took off 5 bases at V and 2 bases at J, with 9 bases between the two ends. The length of the CDR3 is 13 residues. CDR3 sequence: CASSTGLQETQYF. CDR3 DNA sequence: TGTGCCAGCTCAACGGGACTTCAAGAGACCCAGTACTTC.

This clonotype was detected ten times or more. The CDR3: CASSLVGPLGEQYF. The CDR3 DNA reads as TGTGCCAGCAGTTTAGTAGGACCACTGGGCGAGCAGTACTTC. The chain carries TRBV28 and TRBJ2-7; D call uncertain. Trimming took 2 bases from V and 6 from J, leaving 14 bases between them. This CDR3 is built from 14 residues. Germline lookup yields CDR1 MDHEN and CDR2 SYDVKM.

V and J are TRBV5-5 and TRBJ2-7; D is unclear. Trimming removed 1 base from V and 2 bases from J, with 10 bases in between. Per germline, CDR1 SGHKS and CDR2 YYEKEE (reference sequence). This CDR3 comprises 14 residues. The CDR3 DNA reads as TGTGCCAGCAGCTTGTTGGTATCAGCCTACGAGCAGTACTTC. Its protein product is CASSLLVSAYEQYF.

The sample holds many counts of this clonotype. The chain couples TRBV18 to TRBJ2-1, with 9 bases that match TRBD2. With V trimmed by 3 bases and J by 5 bases, 5 bases remained unmatched. The CDR3 is 15 amino acids. Germline V gives CDR1 KGHSH, CDR2 LQKENI. CDR3 in DNA: TGTGCCAGCTCACCGCTAAGACTAGCGGACAATGAGCAGTTCTTC. It specifies CASSPLRLADNEQFF. Using reference TRBV18 and TRBJ2-1 for the parts outside the CDR3, the full variable domain is NAGVMQNPRHLVRRRGQEARLRCSPMKGHSHVYWYRQLPEEGLKFMVYLQKENIIDESGMPKERFSAEFPKEGPSILRIQQVVRGDSAAYFCASSPLRLADNEQFFGPGTRLTVL.

This clonotype appeared a few times. This chain joins TRBV24-1 and TRBJ2-1; 9 bases agree with TRBD1. The junction had 9 bases not matched to a gene; V was cut back by 3 bases and J by 4 bases. Per the germline V gene, CDR1 is KGHDR and CDR2 is SFDVKD. This CDR3 has 17 residues. The CDR3, as DNA: TGTGCCACCAGTGATCCTACTCCGGGACAGGGATACAATGAGCAGTTCTTC. Its translation is CATSDPTPGQGYNEQFF.

This clonotype has just a few counts. The gene calls are TRBV6-6 and TRBJ1-6; 7 bases are a match to TRBD1. Germline V gene sequence: CDR1 MNHNY, CDR2 SVGAGI (reference sequence). J lost 10 bases, V lost 2 bases, and 20 bases had no gene match. CDR3 length equals 19 residues. CDR3 region: CASSYSRARMGQNSSPLHF. In DNA, the CDR3 is TGTGCCAGCAGTTACAGTAGGGCCCGTATGGGACAGAATTCCTCACCCCTCCACTTT.

This clonotype was counted many times. The chain employs TRBV12-3 or TRBV12-4 and TRBJ2-7; D remains unclear. This CDR3 comprises 13 residues. Trimming took 1 base from V and 5 from J, leaving 9 bases between them. CDR3 loop: CASSLVGSHEQYF. The CDR3 region has the DNA TGTGCCAGCAGTTTAGTAGGGTCCCACGAGCAGTACTTC.

The rearrangement uses TRBV19 and TRBJ1-6; D gene ambiguous. The CDR3 consists of 13 residues. From germline, CDR1 is LNHDA and CDR2 SQIVND (reference sequence). Between the trimmed V and J ends, which lost 0 bases and 15 bases, there was a span of 12 bases. This CDR3 is CASSIDLARHLHF. Here the CDR3 DNA reads TGTGCCAGTAGTATAGATCTGGCTAGACACCTCCACTTT. The full variable domain, in which reference TRBV19 and TRBJ1-6 provide the parts outside the CDR3, is DGGITQSPKYLFRKEGQNVTLSCEQNLNHDAMYWYRQDPGQGLRLIYYSQIVNDFQKGDIAEGYSVSREKKESFPLTVTSAQKNPTAFYLCASSIDLARHLHFGNGTRLTVT.

This chain joins TRBV4-1 and TRBJ2-1; no firm D call. The CDR3 runs to 12 residues. From germline, CDR1 is MGHRA and CDR2 YSYEKL. V dropped 4 bases and J dropped 7 bases, with 8 bases sitting between them. CDR3 amino acids: CASSPERNEQFF. CDR3 nucleotide sequence: TGCGCCAGCAGCCCCGAACGGAATGAGCAGTTCTTC.